The entry below describes one T cell receptor beta chain. The CDR3 consists of 15 residues. Germline lookup yields CDR1 KGHSH and CDR2 LQKENI. Germline trimming cut 8 bases from V and 1 base from J; bases unmatched to any gene: 8. These data are taken from a study of radiation and T cells in renal cell carcinoma. Time point noted: blood 4 weeks post-SBRT, at nephrectomy. The treatment here: 15 Gy SBRT to primary tumor, nephrectomy 4 weeks later. Serial blood draws occurred at baseline and 2 and 4 weeks post-SBRT. Produced via immunoSEQ multiplex PCR; TCRdb's table is partial and in-frame only. Of 150,000 to 200,000 clones listed, 88% are singletons.

Material: blood, obtained from a patient whose treatment included radiotherapy and nephrectomy. This sequence was found in a woman aged 45-65 years with renal cell carcinoma. The J gene is TRBJ1-2, the V gene TRBV18, with 9 bases identical to TRBD1. CDR3 region: CASRITGGYNYGYTF. DNA for the CDR3: TGTGCCAGCCGAATTACAGGGGGCTATAACTATGGCTACACCTTC. The whole variable domain, filled in from reference TRBV18 and TRBJ1-2, reads NAGVMQNPRHLVRRRGQEARLRCSPMKGHSHVYWYRQLPEEGLKFMVYLQKENIIDESGMPKERFSAEFPKEGPSILRIQQVVRGDSAAYFCASRITGGYNYGYTFGSGTRLTVV.